The next 18 T cell receptor beta chains were all read from a single sample in a study of shared clonotypes between healthy human individuals. Profiling relied on immunoSEQ multiplex PCR, and the TCRdb table lists in-frame clones only, not all of them. The sample contains fewer than 500,000 clones, about 79% of which appear only once. The sample comprised PBMCs. These receptors all stem from a woman between 40 and 50 years old in good health. Some clones in this sample may be carry-over from other donors' samples.

This chain uses TRBV28 with TRBJ1-5; D is undetermined. The CDR3 has 12 amino acids. With 5 bases removed from V and 9 bases from J, the gap between germline ends came to 11 bases. Germline V gene lookup returns CDR1 MDHEN and CDR2 SYDVKM. DNA of the CDR3: TGTGCCAGCAGTCCCCCCGGAAGGCCCCAGCATTTT. The encoded protein is CASSPPGRPQHF.

This chain joins TRBV28 and TRBJ2-5; 7 bases match TRBD1. The end of the DNA fits TRBJ2-7 better, so the J call may be wrong. This CDR3 has 12 residues. Germline values: CDR1 MDHEN, CDR2 SYDVKM. As DNA, the CDR3 is TGTGCCAGCAGCCCAGGGGGCTACGAGCAGTACTTC. Its translation: CASSPGGYEQYF.

This clone showed up just a few times. The CDR3 loop is CASTYGGFSEAFF. The CDR3 DNA sequence: TGTGCCAGCACCTACGGGGGGTTCTCTGAAGCTTTCTTT. The chain recombines TRBV5-8 with TRBJ1-1, with D perhaps TRBD1 (5 bases). V was shortened by 6 bases and J by 6 bases, with 15 bases between the two germline ends. Per the germline V gene, CDR1 is SGHTS and CDR2 is YDEGEE. This CDR3 is 13 amino acids long. Together with reference TRBV5-8 and TRBJ1-1, the CDR3 gives the full variable domain: EAGVTQSPTHLIKTRGQQATLRCSPISGHTSVYWYQQALGLGLQFLLWYDEGEERNRGNFPPRFSGRQFPNYSSELNVNALELEDSALYLCASTYGGFSEAFFGQGTRLTVV.

This chain connects TRBV28 to TRBJ2-7; tentatively, D is TRBD1 or TRBD2 (6 bases each). CDR1 and CDR2 from the germline V gene are MDHEN and SYDVKM. The CDR3 totals 15 residues. V was clipped by 3 bases and J by 4 bases, with 16 bases between them. CDR3 nucleotides: TGTGCCAGCAGTTTGGAGGGGGGCTCTTCTTACGAGCAGTACTTC. The encoded protein is CASSLEGGSSYEQYF.

The chain uses TRBV28 and TRBJ1-4; unclear D gene. Germline-derived CDR1 and CDR2 are MDHEN and SYDVKM. The CDR3 extends over 14 amino acids. The V gene lost 2 bases and the J gene lost 7 bases, with 11 bases spanning the gap. The CDR3 DNA follows: TGTGCCAGCAGTTTACTGGGTAGGGTTGAAAAACTGTTTTTT. This gives the protein CASSLLGRVEKLFF.

The chain is built from TRBV10-3 and TRBJ2-1; 10 bases are a match to TRBD2. This CDR3 region has 15 residues. CDR1 and CDR2 from the germline V gene are ENHRY and SYGVKD. With V trimmed by 2 bases and J by 9 bases, 7 bases remained unmatched. DNA of the CDR3: TGTGCCATCAGTGAGGTGGGACTAGCGTTAACTGAGCAGTTCTTC. This codes for CAISEVGLALTEQFF.

A note on this clone: It is likely a read error: a sequence one base away is far more abundant. The conserved final phenylalanine or tryptophan is absent from the CDR3, which likely points to a read error. V gene TRBV6-6 combines with J gene TRBJ1-2; 7 nucleotides line up with TRBD1. The ends lost 6 bases at V and 1 base at J; junction bases unmatched: 5. The CDR3 is 14 residues long. Germline CDR1 and CDR2: MNHNY and SVGAGI (reference sequence). This CDR3 reads CASSTTGVNYGYTL. CDR3 DNA sequence: TGTGCCAGCAGCACCACAGGGGTTAACTATGGCTACACCCTC.

This clone was seen a few times. V gene TRBV28 combines with J gene TRBJ2-7; D uncertain. V gave up 6 bases and J gave up 2 bases, with 17 bases separating them. CDR1 is MDHEN and CDR2 is SYDVKM in the germline V gene. This CDR3 spans 15 amino acids. Written as DNA, the CDR3 is TGTGCCAGCAGCACCGCCGTGGGATTCCCCTACGAGCAGTACTTC. It encodes CASSTAVGFPYEQYF. Together with reference TRBV28 and TRBJ2-7, the CDR3 gives the full variable domain: DVKVTQSSRYLVKRTGEKVFLECVQDMDHENMFWYRQDPGLGLRLIYFSYDVKMKEKGDIPEGYSVSREKKERFSLILESASTNQTSMYLCASSTAVGFPYEQYFGPGTRLTVT.

This clone has only one observation. The gene calls are TRBV2 and TRBJ2-2; tentatively, D is TRBD1 (5 bases). From germline, CDR1 is SNHLY and CDR2 FYNNEI. CDR3 length: 13 residues. Trimming pared 6 bases from V and 2 bases from J, leaving 7 bases between. CDR3 protein: CASRTDNTGELFF. The CDR3 nucleotides are TGTGCCAGCAGGACAGATAACACCGGGGAGCTGTTTTTT. The entire variable domain, with the rest obtained from reference TRBV2 and TRBJ2-2, is as follows: EPEVTQTPSHQVTQMGQEVILRCVPISNHLYFYWYRQILGQKVEFLVSFYNNEISEKSEIFDDQFSVERPDGSNFTLKIRSTKLEDSAMYFCASRTDNTGELFFGEGSRLTVL.

The chain has TRBV11-1 and TRBJ2-7, with D possibly being TRBD1 or TRBD2 (5 bases each). Trimming shortened V by 3 bases and J by 4 bases, and 10 bases separated the two germline ends. Germline values: CDR1 SGHAT, CDR2 FQDESV (reference sequence). This CDR3 has 13 residues. CDR3 DNA sequence: TGTGCCAGCAGCTTCACGGGGCCTTACGAGCAGTACTTC. It translates to CASSFTGPYEQYF.

This chain links TRBV30 with TRBJ1-1; 8 nucleotides match TRBD1. V dropped 1 base and J dropped 4; count of bases not matched to a gene: 8. The CDR3 loop spans 15 amino acids. Germline V gives CDR1 GTSNPN, CDR2 SVGIG (reference sequence). In DNA form, the CDR3 reads TGTGCCTGGAGTGAAACCAGGGGGCAGGGCACTGAAGCTTTCTTT. Its protein is CAWSETRGQGTEAFF.

In its sample, this clone was seen once. The rearrangement joins TRBV30 to TRBJ2-3; the D is unclear. Trimming pared 3 bases from V and 8 bases from J, leaving 15 bases between. The CDR3 has 13 amino acids. From germline, CDR1 is GTSNPN and CDR2 SVGIG (reference sequence). The CDR3, as DNA: TGTGCCTGGAGGACCGCGCAGACGGGTACGCAGTATTTT. This encodes CAWRTAQTGTQYF.

This chain connects TRBV28 to TRBJ1-3; D is uncertain. The germline V gene has CDR1 MDHEN and CDR2 SYDVKM. This CDR3 is built from 12 residues. V was cut by 6 bases and J by 3 bases, with 6 bases left in between. CDR3 DNA: TGTGCCAGCAGGACCGGTGGAAACACCATATATTTT. Translated, it gives CASRTGGNTIYF. Full variable domain (missing parts from reference TRBV28 and TRBJ1-3): DVKVTQSSRYLVKRTGEKVFLECVQDMDHENMFWYRQDPGLGLRLIYFSYDVKMKEKGDIPEGYSVSREKKERFSLILESASTNQTSMYLCASRTGGNTIYFGEGSWLTVV.

The V call is TRBV6-1, the J call TRBJ2-3, with D hard to call. Trimming cost V 2 bases and J 0 bases, with 9 bases left between them. This CDR3 spans 15 amino acids. Germline V lookup: CDR1 MNHNS, CDR2 SASEGT. In nucleotides, the CDR3 is TGTGCCAGCAGTGAACTTGGCAAAAGCACAGATACGCAGTATTTT. It translates to CASSELGKSTDTQYF.

The chain combines TRBV28 with TRBJ2-7; 8 nucleotides agree with TRBD2. CDR1 is MDHEN and CDR2 is SYDVKM in the germline V gene. V trimming: 3 bases; J trimming: 2 bases; junction bases outside the gene matches: 6. The CDR3 consists of 15 residues. The CDR3 loop is CASSFSREATYEQYF. CDR3 bases: TGTGCCAGCAGTTTCTCGCGGGAGGCGACCTACGAGCAGTACTTC. Full variable domain (outside the CDR3, taken from reference TRBV28 and TRBJ2-7): DVKVTQSSRYLVKRTGEKVFLECVQDMDHENMFWYRQDPGLGLRLIYFSYDVKMKEKGDIPEGYSVSREKKERFSLILESASTNQTSMYLCASSFSREATYEQYFGPGTRLTVT.

V gene TRBV18 combines with J gene TRBJ1-4, with no clear D. Between the trimmed V and J ends, which lost 4 bases and 8 bases, there was a span of 11 bases. CDR3 length: 13 amino acids. Germline values: CDR1 KGHSH, CDR2 LQKENI. Written as DNA, the CDR3 is TGTGCCAGCTCACAAAGGACGGGGGAAAAACTGTTTTTT. It specifies CASSQRTGEKLFF.

At least ten counts were recorded for this clone. This chain's CDR3 is CASSLRQGPDSLYGYTF. The CDR3 region has the DNA TGTGCCAGCAGCCTGAGACAGGGCCCCGATTCTTTATATGGCTACACCTTC. This rearrangement joins TRBV9 to TRBJ1-2, with TRBD1 matching over 7 bases. CDR1 and CDR2 (germline): SGDLS, YYNGEE. Trimming took 4 bases from V and 5 from J; bases not matched to a gene: 17. The CDR3 consists of 17 residues.

V is TRBV5-1 and J is TRBJ2-1; 14 bases fit TRBD2. Germline CDR1 is SGHRS and CDR2 is YFSETQ. The CDR3 runs 14 residues. The J segment lost 15 bases and the V segment lost 4 bases, leaving 9 bases of the junction unmatched. The CDR3: CASSPGLAGEWGFF. The CDR3 nucleotides read TGCGCCAGCAGCCCGGGACTAGCGGGAGAATGGGGGTTCTTC.